The sequence of this T cell receptor (beta chain) was determined in a study of blood T cell repertoires in COVID-19. Background on the study: The United States, Italy and Spain provided the acute and convalescent COVID-19 samples. The cDNA or gDNA used as material had been derived from T cells, B-cell-depleted T cells, or PBMCs.

Original analysis: Amplification of reference gene primers provided the estimated nucleated cell counts. Clones were read by immunoSEQ multiplex PCR, and TCRdb kept only the in-frame ones, dropping some. V, J and clone size are those of that table, while D and trimming were read from the DNA. This repertoire shows over 250,000 clones, 60% to 75% found once; its top ten account for 2.5% to 4%. The germline V gene encodes CDR1 SEHNR and CDR2 FQNEAQ (reference sequence). The trim removed 8 bases at V and 0 bases at J, leaving 2 bases unmatched. CDR3 length: 13 residues. The sequencing sample was made of peripheral blood. The chain uses TRBV7-9 and TRBJ2-7; TRBD1 matches 9 bases. The sequence derives from a woman of 80 years or more with acute or convalescent COVID-19. The CDR3 reads CASGTGNSYEQYF. CDR3 bases: TGTGCCAGCGGGACAGGGAACTCCTACGAGCAGTACTTC.